Each of the 5 T cell receptor beta chains below was sequenced from the same sample in a study of blood T cell repertoires in COVID-19. Profiled with immunoSEQ multiplex PCR; TCRdb holds only in-frame clones, not every one. This table holds around 140,000 clones, approximately 87% found once. Sequences were obtained from peripheral blood. These receptors all come from a man between 65 and 85 years old with active COVID-19.

The chain combines TRBV6-2 or TRBV6-3 with TRBJ2-5; D is possibly TRBD2 (5 bases). This CDR3 is built from 14 residues. Germline V gene data show CDR1 as MNHEY and CDR2 as SVGEGT. Trimming shortened V by 2 bases and J by 4 bases, and 11 bases separated the two germline ends. This chain's CDR3 is CASSYPPAGETQYF. CDR3 DNA sequence: TGTGCCAGCAGTTACCCGCCCGCGGGAGAGACCCAGTACTTC.

The chain carries TRBV3-1 (or the pseudogene TRBV3-2) and TRBJ2-4; D may be TRBD1 (6 bases). Germline CDR1 reads LGHDT; CDR2 reads YNNKEL (reference sequence). The CDR3 consists of 15 residues. V dropped 6 bases and J dropped 1 base, with 13 bases sitting between them. The CDR3 loop is CASSHRDGAKNIQYF. CDR3 nucleotide sequence: TGTGCCAGCAGTCACAGGGATGGGGCCAAAAACATTCAGTACTTC.

The chain couples TRBV27 to TRBJ2-5; TRBD2 aligns across 8 bases. V trimming: 4 bases; J trimming: 4 bases; junction bases outside the gene matches: 5. The CDR3 totals 14 residues. The germline V gene has CDR1 MNHEY and CDR2 SMNVEV (reference sequence). CDR3 loop: CASSSGLAPETQYF. The CDR3 bases are TGTGCCAGCAGTTCCGGACTAGCCCCAGAGACCCAGTACTTC.

The chain joins TRBV4-1 to TRBJ1-4; 8 nucleotides align to TRBD1. CDR1 MGHRA and CDR2 YSYEKL come from the germline V gene. The trim removed 1 base at V and 8 bases at J, leaving 6 bases unmatched. The CDR3 contains 15 residues. CDR3 loop: CASSQGWTGLEKLFF. The CDR3 DNA reads as TGCGCCAGCAGCCAAGGATGGACAGGGCTCGAAAAACTGTTTTTT.

CDR3 region: CASSQDTGAATYEQYF. The DNA of the CDR3 is TGCGCCAGCAGCCAAGATACGGGTGCAGCTACCTACGAGCAGTACTTC. The chain has TRBV4-1 and TRBJ2-7; D is uncertain. Germline loops: CDR1 MGHRA, CDR2 YSYEKL. The ends were cut back, 0 bases at V and 2 bases at J, with 14 bases in the middle. The CDR3 contains 16 residues.